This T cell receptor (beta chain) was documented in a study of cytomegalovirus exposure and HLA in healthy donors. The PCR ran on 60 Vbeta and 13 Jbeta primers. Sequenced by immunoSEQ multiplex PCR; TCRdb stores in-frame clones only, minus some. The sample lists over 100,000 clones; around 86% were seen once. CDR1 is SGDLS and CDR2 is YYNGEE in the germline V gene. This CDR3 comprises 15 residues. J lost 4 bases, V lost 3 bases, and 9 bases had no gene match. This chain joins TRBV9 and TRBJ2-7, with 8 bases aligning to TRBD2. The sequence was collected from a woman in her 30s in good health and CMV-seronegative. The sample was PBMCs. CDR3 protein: CASSGAGDPDYEQYF. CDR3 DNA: TGTGCCAGCAGCGGAGCGGGAGACCCTGATTACGAGCAGTACTTC.